This entry lists 3 T cell receptor beta chains sequenced from one sample in a study of CD8 T cells in Susac syndrome. Random hexamers primed reverse transcription of roughly 0.5 to 1 ug RNA. In TCRdb, the immunoSEQ multiplex PCR reads were re-called with MiXCR into one record per CDR3 protein. The data contain under 200,000 distinct CDR3 sequences, 85% to 95% of them singletons. What was sequenced was CD8+ T cells from PBMCs. These receptors were taken from a human donor with multiple sclerosis.

DNA of the CDR3: TGTGCCAGCAGTTCGGGGGTCGGCAATCAGCCCCAGCATTTT. Translated: CASSSGVGNQPQHF. J is TRBJ1-5 and V is TRBV27; possibly TRBD1 for D (5 bases). Trimming cost V 4 bases and J 2 bases, with 9 bases left between them. The length of the CDR3 is 14 residues. Germline CDR1 is MNHEY and CDR2 is SMNVEV (reference sequence).

This chain links TRBV12-3 or TRBV12-4 with TRBJ2-1; D unclear. CDR3 length equals 13 residues. V gave up 5 bases and J gave up 3 bases, with 8 bases separating them. The CDR3 sequence is CASSPSHYNEQFF. The DNA for the CDR3 is TGTGCCAGCAGTCCAAGTCACTACAATGAGCAGTTCTTC.

The rearrangement links TRBV20-1 to TRBJ1-1; D uncertain. The V and J ends lost 6 bases and 5 bases respectively, with 16 bases between them. Looked up from germline, CDR1 is DFQATT and CDR2 is SNEGSKA (reference sequence). The CDR3 is 13 residues long. CDR3 protein: CSAPPEGSTEAFF. The CDR3 region has the DNA TGCAGTGCCCCCCCCGAGGGCTCAACTGAAGCTTTCTTT.